These 8 T cell receptor beta chains were all obtained from the same sample, sequenced in a study of blood T cells in healthy people across ages. Using a J-beta primer mix together with a sample-barcoded 5' primer, a second PCR was run for about 6 to 11 cycles. Each CDR3 protein is one row after TCRdb ran MiXCR on the 5' RACE reads. The data contain over a million distinct CDR3 sequences, around 59% of them singletons. The sample consisted of blood. These receptors were taken from a man aged 18 to 30 in good health.

The chain combines TRBV6-1 with TRBJ2-1; D ambiguous. The V and J ends lost 7 bases and 3 bases respectively, with 10 bases between them. This CDR3 region has 13 residues. Germline V gene data show CDR1 as MNHNS and CDR2 as SASEGT. The CDR3 is CASKAGSYNEQFF. CDR3 DNA: TGTGCCAGCAAGGCCGGTAGCTACAATGAGCAGTTCTTC.

This clonotype has just a few counts. This CDR3 is CAWSSLTAEAFF. The DNA of the CDR3 is TGTGCCTGGAGTTCTTTGACAGCTGAAGCTTTCTTT. The rearrangement joins TRBV30 to TRBJ1-1; possible D gene TRBD1, 5 bases. The CDR3 has 12 residues. CDR1 is GTSNPN, CDR2 SVGIG, per germline (reference sequence). Trimming left V 2 bases short and J 6 bases short, with 10 bases between.

This clonotype was counted a few times. The genes are TRBV29-1 and TRBJ1-2, with D perhaps TRBD1 (6 bases). V was pared by 3 bases and J by 8 bases, with 13 bases between. CDR1 is SQVTM and CDR2 is ANQGSEA in the germline V gene. The CDR3 sequence is 12 residues long. The CDR3: CSVETTGKGYTF. CDR3 bases: TGCAGCGTTGAGACGACAGGCAAGGGCTACACCTTC.

The V gene is TRBV28, the J gene TRBJ1-6; 10 nucleotides align to TRBD1. In germline, CDR1 is MDHEN, CDR2 SYDVKM. The V segment lost 2 bases and the J segment 8 bases; nucleotides outside the gene matches: 6. The length of the CDR3 is 16 residues. In DNA, the CDR3 is TGTGCCAGCAGTTTAACGGGACAGGGGTCTTATTCACCCCTCCACTTT. Residues: CASSLTGQGSYSPLHF.

This rearrangement joins TRBV12-3 or TRBV12-4 to TRBJ2-1, with 7 bases that match TRBD1. CDR3 length equals 15 residues. V dropped 3 bases and J dropped 5; count of bases not matched to a gene: 7. CDR3 region: CASSFVQGPDNEQFF. The CDR3 nucleotides read TGTGCCAGCAGTTTTGTACAGGGGCCCGACAATGAGCAGTTCTTC.

The chain is built from TRBV6-6 and TRBJ2-3; D gene ambiguous. Trimming cost V 0 bases and J 3 bases, with 7 bases left between them. Looked up from germline, CDR1 is MNHNY and CDR2 is SVGAGI (reference sequence). This CDR3 comprises 14 residues. CDR3 DNA: TGTGCCAGCAGTTACTCGGTCCAGACAGATACGCAGTATTTT. Protein product: CASSYSVQTDTQYF.

This chain connects TRBV12-5 to TRBJ2-5; the D is unclear. The J call is in doubt because the DNA end fits TRBJ2-7 better. Germline V gene data show CDR1 as LGHNT and CDR2 as FRNRAP. There are 11 residues in the CDR3. Here the CDR3 reads CASGLGDEQYF. The CDR3 nucleotides read TGTGCTAGTGGTTTGGGGGACGAGCAGTACTTC.

This chain uses TRBV4-3 with TRBJ2-7; D is uncertain. Germline CDR1 and CDR2: LGHNA and YSLEER. V was cut by 0 bases and J by 7 bases, with 22 bases left in between. This CDR3 contains 17 residues. CDR3 protein: CASSQDGRVRVYNEQYF. CDR3 bases: TGCGCCAGCAGCCAAGATGGTAGAGTCCGCGTCTACAATGAGCAGTACTTC.